The 31 T cell receptor beta chains in this list originate from one sample, sequenced in a study of regulatory T cells in long-lasting Graves disease. Regarding time point: newly diagnosed GD, antithyroid drugs for less than 3 months. Generation of the TCR library employed RNA extracted from PBMCs. Arm-PCR of CDR3 regions with iRepertoire HTBI primers generated TCR beta libraries. TCRdb used MiXCR to reprocess the multiplex PCR reads, holding one entry per CDR3 protein. The sample includes under 800,000 distinct CDR3 sequences, approximately 15% seen only once; the top ten take 15% to 20%. The data were also submitted as part of a second study, on T cells in Graves' hyperthyroidism and ophthalmopathy.

The source was peripheral blood mononuclear cells (PBMCs), collected at new diagnosis, from a patient treated with antithyroid drugs. These receptors were collected from a woman in her twenties or thirties with Graves disease.

There are a few counts of this clonotype. The chain links TRBV20-1 to TRBJ2-1; 7 bases agree with TRBD2. Germline trimming cut 6 bases from V and 8 bases from J; bases unmatched to any gene: 19. The CDR3 has 16 residues. CDR1 and CDR2 from the germline V gene are DFQATT and SNEGSKA (reference sequence). This CDR3 is CSAFDPGLSGEDEQFF. The CDR3 DNA follows: TGCAGTGCGTTCGACCCGGGACTCAGCGGGGAGGATGAGCAGTTCTTC.

The sample holds many counts of this clonotype. This chain connects TRBV7-2 to TRBJ2-7, with 7 bases that match TRBD1. The germline CDR1 and CDR2 sequences are SGHTA and FQGNSA. The CDR3 has 15 residues. V dropped 0 bases and J dropped 5; count of bases not matched to a gene: 7. The CDR3 bases are TGTGCCAGCAGCTTAGCACAGGGGATTGTGGACGAGCAGTACTTC. It yields the protein CASSLAQGIVDEQYF.

This clonotype was picked up many times. The rearrangement joins TRBV2 to TRBJ1-4, with 7 nucleotides matching TRBD1. The CDR3 totals 17 residues. CDR1 SNHLY and CDR2 FYNNEI come from the germline V gene. Losses at the gene ends were 7 bases for V and 2 bases for J; bases not matched to a gene: 13. The CDR3 here is CASKYGERGRTNEKLFF. The CDR3 nucleotides are TGTGCCAGCAAATATGGGGAGAGGGGGCGTACTAATGAAAAACTGTTTTTT.

The table lists this clonotype with a few counts. CDR3 in amino acids: CASSYSRGTGPEAFF. In nucleotides, the CDR3 is TGTGCCAGCAGTTACTCCCGCGGGACAGGGCCTGAAGCTTTCTTT. V and J are TRBV6-2 or TRBV6-3 and TRBJ1-1; 9 bases map to TRBD1. In germline, CDR1 is MNHEY, CDR2 SVGEGT. The CDR3 length is 15 residues. Unmatched junction bases numbered 5, after V lost 0 bases and J lost 6 bases.

With respect to this clonotype: A much larger clone is a single base away; this may be a read error. The V gene is TRBV7-2, the J gene TRBJ2-5, with 7 bases fitting TRBD2. This CDR3 is built from 17 residues. Germline loops: CDR1 SGHTA, CDR2 FQGNSA. CDR3 sequence (DNA): TGTGCCAGCAGCTTATATCCTGTGGGGGGGACTCAAGAGACCCGGTACTTC. It translates to CASSLYPVGGTQETRYF.

Concerning this clonotype itself: One base away lies a much larger clone, so this may be a sequencing read error. The chain uses TRBV20-1 and TRBJ2-1; the match to TRBD2 covers 10 bases. Germline assignment: CDR1 DFQATT and CDR2 SNEGSKA (reference sequence). CDR3 length: 15 residues. The CDR3 region is CSAIWPLAGDNEQLF. The CDR3, as DNA: TGCAGTGCTATATGGCCGCTAGCGGGAGACAATGAGCAGCTCTTC.

There are many counts of this clonotype. The V call is TRBV11-2, the J call TRBJ2-2; perhaps TRBD2 as D (5 bases). Trimming stripped 1 base from V and 0 bases from J, with 12 bases between. The CDR3 covers 17 residues. Germline loops: CDR1 SGHAT, CDR2 FQNNGV. The CDR3 DNA reads as TGTGCCAGCAGCTTAGGACGGGGAGACGCGAACACCGGGGAGCTGTTTTTT. It codes for CASSLGRGDANTGELFF.

This chain links TRBV30 with TRBJ1-2, with D possibly being TRBD1 (5 bases). Deletions cut 1 base from V and 8 bases from J, with 14 bases between. The CDR3 covers 13 residues. In germline, CDR1 is GTSNPN, CDR2 SVGIG (reference sequence). The CDR3 DNA reads TGTGCCTGGAGTGCCATAGGAGGGGCGGGCTACACCTTC. Residues: CAWSAIGGAGYTF.

This clonotype has a handful of counts. The genes are TRBV7-9 and TRBJ2-3; 10 bases match TRBD2. CDR1 is SEHNR, CDR2 FQNEAQ, per germline (reference sequence). CDR3 length: 18 residues. With V trimmed by 1 base and J by 5 bases, 12 bases remained unmatched. DNA for the CDR3: TGTGCCAGCAGCTTAGGCCGGTCAGCGGGAGGGCCAGTAGATACGCAGTATTTT. Its protein product is CASSLGRSAGGPVDTQYF.

The sample holds a few counts of this clonotype. Relative to the germline gene, one junction end is altered; a read error may explain this. The V call is TRBV6-2 or TRBV6-3, the J call TRBJ2-1, with a weak D call TRBD1 (7 bases). Germline CDR1 MNHEY, CDR2 SVGEGT. The CDR3 contains 13 residues. As DNA, the CDR3 is TGTGCCAGCAGTAACTCAGGGGGGAATGAGCAGTTCTTC. This gives the protein CASSNSGGNEQFF.

This clonotype has at least ten counts. The gene calls are TRBV2 and TRBJ1-2; perhaps TRBD1 as D (5 bases). The germline V and J ends were trimmed by 2 bases and 6 bases, with 16 bases remaining between them. In germline, CDR1 is SNHLY, CDR2 FYNNEI. The CDR3 loop spans 15 amino acids. CDR3 in DNA: TGTGCCAGCAGTGAAACAAGCCCAGGGATCGATGGCTACACCTTC. This sequence encodes CASSETSPGIDGYTF.

This clonotype has ten or more counts. The gene calls are TRBV7-3 and TRBJ2-1; 12 bases map to TRBD2. From germline, CDR1 is SGHTA and CDR2 FQGTGA. CDR3 length: 16 amino acids. The V gene end was trimmed by 2 bases and the J gene end by 4 bases; junction bases not matched to a gene: 3. The CDR3 loop reads CASSLWGLAGYNEQFF. CDR3 bases: TGTGCCAGCAGCTTATGGGGACTAGCGGGTTACAATGAGCAGTTCTTC.

The chain recombines TRBV7-9 with TRBJ2-1, with 10 bases aligning to TRBD1. The CDR3 is 21 residues long. The V and J ends lost 6 bases and 0 bases, in that order; junction bases with no gene match: 20. The V gene's germline CDR1 is SEHNR and CDR2 FQNEAQ (reference sequence). The CDR3: CASSLVPGQGIARSSYNEQFF. CDR3 nucleotide sequence: TGTGCCAGCAGTCTGGTACCGGGACAGGGGATAGCCCGGAGCTCCTACAATGAGCAGTTCTTC.

This clonotype occurred a few times. The chain employs TRBV3-1 and TRBJ2-2, with 12 positions matching TRBD2. The CDR3 runs to 16 residues. Germline V gives CDR1 LGHDT, CDR2 YNNKEL (reference sequence). V lost 5 bases to trimming and J lost 5 bases; unmatched junction nucleotides: 6. Written as DNA, the CDR3 is TGTGCCAGCAGCTCCGGACTAGCGGGACATACCGGGGAGCTGTTTTTT. Amino acid sequence: CASSSGLAGHTGELFF.

This clonotype was recorded a few times. This chain joins TRBV28 and TRBJ1-3; no firm D call. CDR1 is MDHEN, CDR2 SYDVKM, per germline. V shed 4 bases and J shed 0 bases, with 10 bases lying between them. The CDR3 consists of 15 residues. The CDR3 DNA is TGTGCCAGCAGTTCTATAGCCAGCTCTGGAAACACCATATATTTT. It specifies CASSSIASSGNTIYF.

The sample holds many counts of this clonotype. This sequence joins TRBV12-3 or TRBV12-4 and TRBJ1-1; D unclear. This CDR3 spans 12 amino acids. V lost 3 bases to trimming and J lost 11 bases, with 13 bases between them. CDR3 bases: TGTGCCAGCAGTTTGGATGGCAATAAGGCTTTCTTT. It translates to CASSLDGNKAFF.

This clonotype was seen a handful of times. The chain has TRBV29-1 and TRBJ1-2; 7 bases are shared with TRBD1. With V trimmed by 7 bases and J by 4 bases, 12 bases remained unmatched. Germline V gene data show CDR1 as SQVTM and CDR2 as ANQGSEA. The CDR3 totals 14 residues. CDR3 residues: CSATPPGQSYGYTF. Written as DNA, the CDR3 is TGCAGCGCTACACCTCCGGGACAGTCCTATGGCTACACCTTC.

V and J are TRBV7-2 and TRBJ1-4, with D possibly matching TRBD1 (5 bases). The CDR3 covers 14 residues. Looked up from germline, CDR1 is SGHTA and CDR2 is FQGNSA. V shed 3 bases and J shed 3 bases, with 8 bases lying between them. The CDR3 region has the DNA TGTGCCAGCAGCTTTTCACAGGCTAATGAAAAACTGTTTTTT. Residues: CASSFSQANEKLFF.

In its sample, this clonotype was seen many times. The CDR3 nucleotides are TGTGCCACCTGGGAACAGGGGAACACTGAAGCTTTCTTT. Protein product: CATWEQGNTEAFF. V gene TRBV27 combines with J gene TRBJ1-1; tentatively, D is TRBD1 (6 bases). V dropped 10 bases and J dropped 1 base, with 13 bases sitting between them. The CDR3 runs to 13 residues. Germline CDR1 MNHEY, CDR2 SMNVEV (reference sequence).

This clonotype was counted only a few times. At one of its ends the junction is not consistent with the germline gene, which may arise from a read error. The rearrangement uses TRBV29-1 and TRBJ2-7; either TRBD1 or TRBD2 may fit D (5 bases each). Germline V gives CDR1 SQVTM, CDR2 ANQGSEA. This CDR3 comprises 14 residues. CDR3 residues: CSVEDPDSTEGQDF. DNA of the CDR3: TGCAGCGTTGAAGATCCCGACTCGACCGAGGGGCAGGACTTC.

V usage is TRBV12-3 or TRBV12-4 and J usage is TRBJ1-1; tentatively, D is TRBD1 (5 bases). The length of the CDR3 is 14 residues. With 6 bases removed from V and 6 bases from J, the gap between germline ends came to 17 bases. The CDR3 loop reads CASRLILGGSEAFF. In DNA form, the CDR3 reads TGTGCCAGCAGGCTAATACTGGGGGGGTCTGAAGCTTTCTTT.

There are many counts of this clonotype. The chain uses TRBV12-3 or TRBV12-4 and TRBJ1-1; TRBD1 is a possible D gene (5 bases). Trimming shortened V by 10 bases and J by 5 bases, and 17 bases separated the two germline ends. CDR3 length: 13 residues. The CDR3 protein is CANKMVGGTEAFF. CDR3 in DNA: TGTGCCAACAAAATGGTGGGGGGAACTGAAGCTTTCTTT.

This rearrangement joins TRBV5-1 to TRBJ1-2; 12 nucleotides align to TRBD1. There are 15 residues in the CDR3. Germline lookup yields CDR1 SGHRS and CDR2 YFSETQ. The V and J ends lost 5 bases and 4 bases, in that order; junction bases with no gene match: 6. CDR3 amino acids: CASRPPGQGAYGYTF. The CDR3 nucleotides read TGCGCCAGCAGACCGCCGGGACAGGGGGCCTATGGCTACACCTTC.

This clonotype was seen ten or more times. The chain joins TRBV6-1 to TRBJ1-1; D is undetermined. From germline, CDR1 is MNHNS and CDR2 SASEGT. The CDR3 sequence is 13 residues long. The V end lost 5 bases, the J end lost 1 base, and 8 bases lay between the germline ends. The chain's CDR3 is CASSMGSNTEAFF. CDR3 bases: TGTGCCAGCAGTATGGGCTCGAACACTGAAGCTTTCTTT.

Many counts were recorded for this clonotype. This chain uses TRBV20-1 with TRBJ2-7; a possible D gene is TRBD2 (6 bases). The CDR3 has 12 residues. Germline CDR1 reads DFQATT; CDR2 reads SNEGSKA (reference sequence). V was clipped by 3 bases and J by 4 bases, with 10 bases between them. The CDR3 region is CSASGSDYEQYF. The CDR3 DNA is TGCAGTGCTAGCGGGAGTGATTACGAGCAGTACTTC.

The chain is built from TRBV13 and TRBJ1-2; 12 bases agree with TRBD1. Germline V gene data show CDR1 as PRHDT and CDR2 as FYEKMQ (reference sequence). The CDR3 contains 17 residues. J was trimmed by 4 bases and V by 1 base; bases with no gene match: 7. The chain's CDR3 is CASSLETGTGGFYGYTF. DNA for the CDR3: TGTGCCAGCAGCTTAGAAACCGGGACAGGGGGCTTCTATGGCTACACCTTC. Using reference TRBV13 and TRBJ1-2 for the parts outside the CDR3, the full variable domain is AAGVIQSPRHLIKEKRETATLKCYPIPRHDTVYWYQQGPGQDPQFLISFYEKMQSDKGSIPDRFSAQQFSDYHSELNMSSLELGDSALYFCASSLETGTGGFYGYTFGSGTRLTVV.

V is TRBV24-1 and J is TRBJ1-5; D not resolved. The CDR3 loop spans 13 amino acids. The germline V and J ends were trimmed by 4 bases and 4 bases, with 7 bases remaining between them. Germline CDR1 reads KGHDR; CDR2 reads SFDVKD. This chain's CDR3 is CATSDRSNQPQHF. CDR3 nucleotides: TGTGCCACCAGTGACAGATCAAATCAGCCCCAGCATTTT.

This rearrangement joins TRBV19 to TRBJ2-5; TRBD1 is a possible D gene (5 bases). Deletions cut 7 bases from V and 5 bases from J, with 14 bases between. The CDR3 has 13 amino acids. The germline gives CDR1 LNHDA, CDR2 SQIVND (reference sequence). The CDR3 here is CASNMGRSETQYF. The CDR3, as DNA: TGTGCCAGTAATATGGGGCGGTCGGAGACCCAGTACTTC.

This clonotype has a count of ten or more. The rearrangement links TRBV2 to TRBJ2-1; D may be TRBD2 (6 bases). The CDR3 is 15 amino acids. Between the trimmed V and J ends, which lost 6 bases and 0 bases, there was a span of 12 bases. Looked up from germline, CDR1 is SNHLY and CDR2 is FYNNEI. CDR3 sequence reads: CASSLLATSYNEQFF. The CDR3 DNA is TGTGCCAGCAGCCTCCTAGCGACCTCCTACAATGAGCAGTTCTTC.

A few counts support this clonotype. CDR3 sequence reads: CASSFAGLLGNTIYF. In DNA form, the CDR3 reads TGTGCCAGCAGCTTTGCGGGTCTACTCGGAAACACCATATATTTT. This chain uses TRBV7-2 with TRBJ1-3; D not certain. Germline V gene sequence: CDR1 SGHTA, CDR2 FQGNSA. Trimming left V 3 bases short and J 4 bases short, with 13 bases between. The CDR3 has 15 amino acids.

This clonotype was recorded at least ten times. The chain combines TRBV7-2 with TRBJ1-2, with D perhaps TRBD1 (5 bases). Germline assignment: CDR1 SGHTA and CDR2 FQGNSA. The V end was cut by 5 bases, the J end by 8 bases, with 18 bases between. The CDR3 runs 14 residues. The CDR3 reads CASSQGLTPEGYTF. The CDR3 DNA is TGTGCCAGCAGCCAGGGACTTACGCCGGAGGGCTACACCTTC.